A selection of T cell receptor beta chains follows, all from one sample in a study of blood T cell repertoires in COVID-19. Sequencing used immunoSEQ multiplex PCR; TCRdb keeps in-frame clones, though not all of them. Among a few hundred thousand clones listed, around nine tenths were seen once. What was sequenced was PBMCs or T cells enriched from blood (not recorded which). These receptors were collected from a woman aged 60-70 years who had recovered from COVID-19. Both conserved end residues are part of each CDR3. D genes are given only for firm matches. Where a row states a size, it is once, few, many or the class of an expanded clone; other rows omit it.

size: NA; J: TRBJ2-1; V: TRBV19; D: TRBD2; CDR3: CASASGNYNEQFF; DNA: TGTGCCAGCGCTAGCGGGAACTACAATGAGCAGTTCTTC
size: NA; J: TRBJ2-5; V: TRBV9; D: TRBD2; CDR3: CASSLGGSQETQYF; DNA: TGTGCCAGCAGTCTGGGCGGGAGCCAAGAGACCCAGTACTTC
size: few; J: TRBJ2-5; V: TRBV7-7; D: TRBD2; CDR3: CASSLGGAGAETQYF; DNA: TGTGCTAGCAGCTTAGGTGGGGCGGGAGCCGAGACCCAGTACTTC
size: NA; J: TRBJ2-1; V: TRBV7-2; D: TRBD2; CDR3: CASSALAAKYNEQFF; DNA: TGTGCCAGCAGCGCCCTAGCGGCAAAATACAATGAGCAGTTCTTC
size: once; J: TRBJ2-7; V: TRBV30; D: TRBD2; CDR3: CAWSLRTSGKVRQYF; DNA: TGTGCCTGGAGTCTCCGGACTAGCGGGAAGGTTCGGCAGTACTTC
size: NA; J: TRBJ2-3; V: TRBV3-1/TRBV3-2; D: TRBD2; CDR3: CASSRRTSGGATDTQYF; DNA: TGTGCCAGCAGCCGGCGGACTAGCGGGGGGGCCACAGATACGCAGTATTTT
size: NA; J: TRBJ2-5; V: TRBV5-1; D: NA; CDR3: CASSFIGAETQYF; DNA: TGCGCCAGCAGCTTTATAGGGGCAGAGACCCAGTACTTC
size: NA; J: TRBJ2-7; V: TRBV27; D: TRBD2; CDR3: CASSLFSGSINEQYF; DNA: TGTGCCAGCAGTTTATTTAGCGGGAGTATCAACGAGCAGTACTTC
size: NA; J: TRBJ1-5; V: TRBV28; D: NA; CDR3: CASRGSGGSQPQHF; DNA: TGTGCCAGCAGGGGCTCTGGAGGTAGTCAGCCCCAGCATTTT
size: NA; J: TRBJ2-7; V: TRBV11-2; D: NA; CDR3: CASSLAPGYEQYF; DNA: TGTGCCAGCAGCTTAGCCCCGGGCTACGAGCAGTACTTC
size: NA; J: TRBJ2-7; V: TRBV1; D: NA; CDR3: CTSSRQFVYEQYF; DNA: TGCACCAGCAGCAGACAGTTTGTCTACGAGCAGTACTTC
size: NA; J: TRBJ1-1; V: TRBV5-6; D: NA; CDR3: CASGSLQQGHTEAFF; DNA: TGTGCCAGCGGGTCTCTTCAACAGGGCCACACTGAAGCTTTCTTT
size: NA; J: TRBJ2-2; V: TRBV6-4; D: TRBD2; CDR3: CASSDRGLGTGELFF; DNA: TGTGCCAGCAGTGACCGGGGACTAGGCACCGGGGAGCTGTTTTTT
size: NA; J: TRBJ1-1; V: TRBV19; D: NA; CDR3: CASSAGNTEAFF; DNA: TGTGCCAGTAGTGCCGGGAACACTGAAGCTTTCTTT
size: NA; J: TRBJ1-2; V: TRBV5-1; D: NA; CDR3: CASSPAGVYGYTF; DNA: TGCGCCAGCAGCCCAGCGGGAGTCTATGGCTACACCTTC
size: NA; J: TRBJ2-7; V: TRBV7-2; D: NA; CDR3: CASSPTPRAYEQYF; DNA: TGTGCCAGCAGCCCAACCCCGCGGGCCTACGAGCAGTACTTC
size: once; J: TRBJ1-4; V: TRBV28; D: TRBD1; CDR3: CASSLEGAGNNEKLFF; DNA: TGTGCCAGCAGTTTAGAGGGGGCGGGGAATAATGAAAAACTGTTTTTT
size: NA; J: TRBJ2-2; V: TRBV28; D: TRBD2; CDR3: CASSSAPAGGGVNGELFF; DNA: TGTGCCAGCAGTTCTGCCCCAGCGGGGGGGGGAGTAAACGGGGAGCTGTTTTTT
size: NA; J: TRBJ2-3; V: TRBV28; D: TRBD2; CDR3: CASMVAGVSTDTQYF; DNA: TGTGCCAGCATGGTAGCGGGGGTTTCCACAGATACGCAGTATTTT
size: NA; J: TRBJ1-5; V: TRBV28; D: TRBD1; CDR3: CASSFRTGFGQPQHF; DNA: TGTGCCAGCAGTTTCCGGACAGGGTTTGGTCAGCCCCAGCATTTT
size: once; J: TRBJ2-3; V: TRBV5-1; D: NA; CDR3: CASSGGGASTDTQYF; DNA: TGCGCCAGCAGCGGTGGTGGAGCCTCCACAGATACGCAGTATTTT
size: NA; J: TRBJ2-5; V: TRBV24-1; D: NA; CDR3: CATSDWAGKQETQYF; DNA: TGTGCCACCAGTGATTGGGCAGGGAAACAAGAGACCCAGTACTTC
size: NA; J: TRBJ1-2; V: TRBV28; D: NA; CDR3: CASQGGGGALYGYTF; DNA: TGTGCCAGCCAAGGGGGGGGCGGGGCCCTCTATGGCTACACCTTC
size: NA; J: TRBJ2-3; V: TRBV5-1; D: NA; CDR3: CASTIDLGVDTQYF; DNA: TGCGCCAGCACCATTGACTTGGGTGTGGATACGCAGTATTTT
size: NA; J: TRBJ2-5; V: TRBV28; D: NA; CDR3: CASSLMGRLETQYF; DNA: TGTGCCAGCAGTTTAATGGGGCGGTTGGAGACCCAGTACTTC
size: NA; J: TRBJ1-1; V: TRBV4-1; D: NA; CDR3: CASSQEEVYMNTEAFF; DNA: TGCGCCAGCAGCCAGGAGGAGGTCTACATGAACACTGAAGCTTTCTTT
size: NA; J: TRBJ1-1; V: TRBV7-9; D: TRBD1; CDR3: CASSFTGVGAFF; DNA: TGTGCCAGCAGCTTTACAGGGGTCGGAGCTTTCTTT
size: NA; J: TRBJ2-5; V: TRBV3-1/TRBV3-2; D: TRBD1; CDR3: CATETGTGQETQYF; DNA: TGTGCCACCGAGACCGGGACAGGGCAAGAGACCCAGTACTTC
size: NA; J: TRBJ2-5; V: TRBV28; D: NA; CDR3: CASTLHPEGETQYF; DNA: TGTGCCAGCACCCTCCACCCGGAGGGGGAGACCCAGTACTTC
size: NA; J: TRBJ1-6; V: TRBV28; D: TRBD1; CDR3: CASSLGQGRSPLHF; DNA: TGTGCCAGCAGTTTAGGACAGGGAAGATCACCCCTCCACTTT
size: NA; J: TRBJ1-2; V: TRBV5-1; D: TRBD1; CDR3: CASSGGQNRANYGYTF; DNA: TGCGCCAGCAGCGGGGGACAGAATAGAGCTAACTATGGCTACACCTTC
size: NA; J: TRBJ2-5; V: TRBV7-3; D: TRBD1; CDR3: CASSSGQAETQYF; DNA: TGTGCCAGCAGCTCAGGACAGGCAGAGACCCAGTACTTC
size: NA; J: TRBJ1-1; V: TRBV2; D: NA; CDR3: CASSEAGRGGTEAFF; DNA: TGTGCCAGCAGTGAAGCGGGGAGGGGAGGCACTGAAGCTTTCTTT
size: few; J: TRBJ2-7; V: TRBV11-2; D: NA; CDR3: CASSLGVGLHEQYF; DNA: TGTGCCAGCAGCTTAGGGGTAGGACTCCACGAGCAGTACTTC
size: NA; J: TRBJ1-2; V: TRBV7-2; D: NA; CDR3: CASSRGDFYGYTF; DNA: TGTGCCAGCAGCCGCGGGGATTTCTATGGCTACACCTTC
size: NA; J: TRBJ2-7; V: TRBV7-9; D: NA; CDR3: CASSSGQGSSYEQYF; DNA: TGTGCCAGCAGCTCAGGTCAGGGGTCCTCCTACGAGCAGTACTTC
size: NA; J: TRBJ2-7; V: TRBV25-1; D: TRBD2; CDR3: CAIKCHFSSGGRYEQYF; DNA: TGTGCTATAAAGTGTCACTTTTCGAGCGGGGGTAGGTACGAGCAGTACTTC
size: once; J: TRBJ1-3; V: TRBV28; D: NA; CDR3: CATEGRTGNTIYF; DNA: TGTGCCACCGAGGGTCGGACTGGAAACACCATATATTTT